Presented here are 5 T cell receptor beta chains from one specimen sequenced in a study of shared clonotypes between healthy human individuals. CD8 cells regarded as naive lacked CD45RO, were positively chosen for CCR7, and omitted terminally differentiated effector memory CD45RA+ cells. Sequenced by immunoSEQ multiplex PCR; TCRdb stores in-frame clones only, minus some. This table holds about 2,100,000 clones, approximately 94% found once. Specimen: naive CD8+ T cells from PBMCs. These receptor sequences come from a man between 18 and 29 years old in good health. Some clones in this sample may be carry-over from other donors' samples.

The V and J genes are TRBV9 and TRBJ2-3; 10 nucleotides agree with TRBD2. Trimming took 0 bases from V and 3 from J; bases not matched to a gene: 4. CDR1 and CDR2 (germline): SGDLS, YYNGEE. This CDR3 has 16 residues. The DNA of the CDR3 is TGTGCCAGCAGCGTAGCTAGGACTAGCGGAACAGATACGCAGTATTTT. This encodes CASSVARTSGTDTQYF.

A single count supports this clone. The V gene is TRBV28, the J gene TRBJ2-7, with 11 bases fitting TRBD2. Germline V CDR1 and CDR2: MDHEN, SYDVKM. The CDR3 spans 18 residues. The trim removed 3 bases at V and 2 bases at J, leaving 12 bases unmatched. CDR3 in DNA: TGTGCCAGCAGTTTGCGGGATAGCGGGAGGGCCCCCACCTACGAGCAGTACTTC. Encoded protein: CASSLRDSGRAPTYEQYF.

The rearrangement links TRBV5-1 to TRBJ2-4; 12 bases are shared with TRBD2. J was trimmed by 0 bases and V by 0 bases; bases with no gene match: 4. The CDR3 is made up of 18 amino acids. The V gene's germline CDR1 is SGHRS and CDR2 YFSETQ. CDR3 DNA sequence: TGCGCCAGCAGCTTGGGTCTAGCGGGAGGGTTAGCCAAAAACATTCAGTACTTC. Protein product: CASSLGLAGGLAKNIQYF.

The gene calls are TRBV27 and TRBJ1-5, with unresolved D. Germline CDR1 is MNHEY and CDR2 is SMNVEV (reference sequence). The CDR3 is made up of 14 amino acids. V lost 2 bases and J lost 1, with 6 bases in between. The CDR3 protein is CASSLGRSNQPQHF. The CDR3 DNA sequence: TGTGCCAGCAGTTTAGGGAGGAGCAATCAGCCCCAGCATTTT.

In this sample, this clone turned up once. The chain uses TRBV4-2 and TRBJ1-1, with TRBD1 as a possible D gene (6 bases). Trimming shortened V by 5 bases and J by 1 base, and 14 bases separated the two germline ends. This CDR3 is 15 amino acids long. Germline lookup yields CDR1 LGHNA and CDR2 YNFKEQ. CDR3 bases: TGTGCCAGCAGCGACCGGGACACCCGGAACACTGAAGCTTTCTTT. This codes for CASSDRDTRNTEAFF.